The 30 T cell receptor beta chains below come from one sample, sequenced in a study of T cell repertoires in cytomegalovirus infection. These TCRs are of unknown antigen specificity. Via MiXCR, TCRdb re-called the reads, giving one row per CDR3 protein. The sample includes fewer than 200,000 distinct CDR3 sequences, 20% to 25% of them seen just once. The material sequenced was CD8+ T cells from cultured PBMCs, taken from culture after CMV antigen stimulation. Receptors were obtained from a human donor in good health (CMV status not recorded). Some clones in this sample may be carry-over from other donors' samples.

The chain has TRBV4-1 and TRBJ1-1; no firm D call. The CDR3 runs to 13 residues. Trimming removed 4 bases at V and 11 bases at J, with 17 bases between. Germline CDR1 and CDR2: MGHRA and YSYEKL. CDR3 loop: CASSPNREGMAFF. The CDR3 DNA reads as TGCGCCAGCAGCCCAAACAGAGAAGGGATGGCTTTCTTT.

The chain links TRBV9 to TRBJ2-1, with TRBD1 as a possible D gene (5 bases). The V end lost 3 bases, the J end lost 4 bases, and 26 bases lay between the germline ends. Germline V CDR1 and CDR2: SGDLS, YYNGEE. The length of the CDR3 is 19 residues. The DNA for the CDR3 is TGTGCCAGCAGCGAACCGACAGTCCCCACAGACACCGAGTACAATGAGCAGTTCTTC. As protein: CASSEPTVPTDTEYNEQFF.

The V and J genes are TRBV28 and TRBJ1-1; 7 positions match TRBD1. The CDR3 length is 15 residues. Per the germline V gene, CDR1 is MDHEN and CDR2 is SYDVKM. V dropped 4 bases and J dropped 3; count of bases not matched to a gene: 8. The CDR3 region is CASSSPGTAYTEAFF. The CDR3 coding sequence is TGTGCCAGCAGTTCCCCCGGGACAGCCTACACTGAAGCTTTCTTT.

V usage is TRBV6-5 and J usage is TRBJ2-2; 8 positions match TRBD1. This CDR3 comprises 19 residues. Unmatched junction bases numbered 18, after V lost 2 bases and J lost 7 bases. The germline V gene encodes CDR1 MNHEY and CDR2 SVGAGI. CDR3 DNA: TGTGCCAGCAGTTACCCAAAGTTTGTAGGACAGGGCCTCCACGGGGAGCTGTTTTTT. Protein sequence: CASSYPKFVGQGLHGELFF.

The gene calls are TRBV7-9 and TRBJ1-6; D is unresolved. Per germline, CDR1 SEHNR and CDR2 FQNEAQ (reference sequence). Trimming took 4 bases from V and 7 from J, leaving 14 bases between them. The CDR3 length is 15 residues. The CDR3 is CASSSPAWENSPLHF. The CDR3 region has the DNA TGTGCCAGCAGCTCCCCCGCCTGGGAGAATTCACCCCTCCACTTT.

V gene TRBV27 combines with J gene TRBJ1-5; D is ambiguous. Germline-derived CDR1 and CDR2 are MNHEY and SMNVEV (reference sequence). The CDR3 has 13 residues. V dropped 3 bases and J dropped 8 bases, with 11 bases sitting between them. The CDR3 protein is CASSLYSREPQHF. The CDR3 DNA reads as TGTGCCAGCAGTTTGTACAGCCGGGAGCCCCAGCATTTT.

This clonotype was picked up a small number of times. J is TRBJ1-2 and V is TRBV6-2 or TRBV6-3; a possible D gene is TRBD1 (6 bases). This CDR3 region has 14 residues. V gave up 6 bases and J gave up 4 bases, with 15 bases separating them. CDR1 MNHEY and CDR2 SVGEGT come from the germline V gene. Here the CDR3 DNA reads TGTGCCAGCAGGCCCTTCGACAGGTCCTATGGCTACACCTTC. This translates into CASRPFDRSYGYTF.

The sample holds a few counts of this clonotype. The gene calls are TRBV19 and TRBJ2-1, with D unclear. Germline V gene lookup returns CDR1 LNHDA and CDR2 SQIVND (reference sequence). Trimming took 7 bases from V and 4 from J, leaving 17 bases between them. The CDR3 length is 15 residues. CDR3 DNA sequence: TGTGCCAGTAAATTAGTAGACGGTACATACAATGAGCAGTTCTTC. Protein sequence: CASKLVDGTYNEQFF.

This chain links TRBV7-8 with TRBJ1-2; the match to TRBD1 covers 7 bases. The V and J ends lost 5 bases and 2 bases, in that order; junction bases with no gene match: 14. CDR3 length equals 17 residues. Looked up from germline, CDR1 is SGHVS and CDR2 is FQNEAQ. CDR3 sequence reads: CASSPGTVMKFNYGYTF. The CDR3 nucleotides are TGTGCCAGCAGCCCAGGGACAGTCATGAAGTTCAACTATGGCTACACCTTC. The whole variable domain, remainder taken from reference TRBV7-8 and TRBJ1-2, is GAGVSQSPRYKVAKRGQDVALRCDPISGHVSLFWYQQALGQGPEFLTYFQNEAQLDKSGLPSDRFFAERPEGSVSTLKIQRTQQEDSAVYLCASSPGTVMKFNYGYTFGSGTRLTVV.

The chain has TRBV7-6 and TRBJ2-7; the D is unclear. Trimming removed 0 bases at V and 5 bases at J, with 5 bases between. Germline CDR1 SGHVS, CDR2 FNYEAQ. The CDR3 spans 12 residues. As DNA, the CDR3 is TGTGCCAGCAGCTTAGCGGTCGACGAGCAGTACTTC. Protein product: CASSLAVDEQYF.

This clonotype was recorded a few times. The CDR3, as DNA: TGTGCCAGCAGTCGCGCTAGGGCGAGGGGCAATGGCTACACCTTC. The encoded protein is CASSRARARGNGYTF. The chain has TRBV13 and TRBJ1-2; tentative D call: TRBD1 (5 bases). There are 15 residues in the CDR3. The germline CDR1 and CDR2 sequences are PRHDT and FYEKMQ (reference sequence). V lost 6 bases and J 6 bases, leaving 20 bases between the germline ends.

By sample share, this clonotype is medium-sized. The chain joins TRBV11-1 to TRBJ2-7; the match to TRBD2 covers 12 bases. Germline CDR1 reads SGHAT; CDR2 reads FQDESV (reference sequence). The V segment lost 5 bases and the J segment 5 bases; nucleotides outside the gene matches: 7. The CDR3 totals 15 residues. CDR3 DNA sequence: TGTGCCAGCAGCCGCACTAGCGGGGGGCGGCACGAGCAGTACTTC. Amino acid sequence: CASSRTSGGRHEQYF.

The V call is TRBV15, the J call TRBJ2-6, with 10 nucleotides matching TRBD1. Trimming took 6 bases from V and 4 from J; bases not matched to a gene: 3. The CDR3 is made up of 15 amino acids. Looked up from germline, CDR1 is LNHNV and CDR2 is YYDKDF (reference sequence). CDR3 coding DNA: TGTGCCACCAGGGGACAGGGGTCAGGGGCCAACGTCCTGACTTTC. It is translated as CATRGQGSGANVLTF. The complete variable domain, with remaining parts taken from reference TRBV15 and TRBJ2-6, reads DAMVIQNPRYQVTQFGKPVTLSCSQTLNHNVMYWYQQKSSQAPKLLFHYYDKDFNNEADTPDNFQSRRPNTSFCFLDIRSPGLGDTAMYLCATRGQGSGANVLTFGAGSRLTVL.

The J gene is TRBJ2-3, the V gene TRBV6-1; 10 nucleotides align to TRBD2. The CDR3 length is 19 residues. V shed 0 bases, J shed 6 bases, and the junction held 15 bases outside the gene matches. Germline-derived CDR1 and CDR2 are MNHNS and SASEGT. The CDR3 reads CASSEAYRLAGPKGDTQYF. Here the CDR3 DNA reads TGTGCCAGCAGTGAAGCGTACCGACTAGCGGGTCCAAAGGGGGATACGCAGTATTTT.

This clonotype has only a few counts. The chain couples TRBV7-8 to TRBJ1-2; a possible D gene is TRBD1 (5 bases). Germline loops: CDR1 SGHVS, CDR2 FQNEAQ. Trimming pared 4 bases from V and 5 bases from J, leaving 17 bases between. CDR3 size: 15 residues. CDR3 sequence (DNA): TGTGCCAGCAGCTCTGGGCCGATGGGGGGGTATGGCTACACCTTC. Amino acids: CASSSGPMGGYGYTF.

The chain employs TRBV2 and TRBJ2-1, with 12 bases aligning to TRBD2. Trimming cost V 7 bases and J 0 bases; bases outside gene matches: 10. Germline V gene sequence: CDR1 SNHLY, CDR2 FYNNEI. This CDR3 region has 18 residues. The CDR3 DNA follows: TGTGCCAGCATATTCAGGCTAGCGGGGGGGAGCTCCTACAATGAGCAGTTCTTC. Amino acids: CASIFRLAGGSSYNEQFF.

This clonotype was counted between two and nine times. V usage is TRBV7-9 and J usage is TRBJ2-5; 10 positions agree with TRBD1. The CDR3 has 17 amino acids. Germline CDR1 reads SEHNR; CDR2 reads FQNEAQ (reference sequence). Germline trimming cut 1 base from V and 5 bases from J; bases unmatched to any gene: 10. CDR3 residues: CASSLEETGGFHETQYF. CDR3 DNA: TGTGCCAGCAGCTTAGAGGAGACAGGGGGCTTCCACGAGACCCAGTACTTC.

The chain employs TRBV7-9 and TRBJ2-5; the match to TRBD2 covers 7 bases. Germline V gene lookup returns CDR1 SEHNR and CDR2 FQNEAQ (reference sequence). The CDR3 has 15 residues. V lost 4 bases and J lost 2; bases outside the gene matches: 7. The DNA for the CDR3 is TGTGCCAGCAGCTCCACCCAGCGGGGTCAAGAGACCCAGTACTTC. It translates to CASSSTQRGQETQYF.

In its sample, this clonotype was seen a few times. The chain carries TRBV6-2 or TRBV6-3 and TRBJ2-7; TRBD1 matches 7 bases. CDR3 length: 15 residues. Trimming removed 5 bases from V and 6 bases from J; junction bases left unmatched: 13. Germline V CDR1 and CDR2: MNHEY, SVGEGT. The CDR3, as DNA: TGTGCCAGCAGTCCAACAGGGGACGTGGTCGGCGAGCAGTACTTC. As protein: CASSPTGDVVGEQYF.

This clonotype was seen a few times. The CDR3 is CASSTGDTQYF. The CDR3 DNA is TGTGCCAGCAGCACGGGAGATACGCAGTATTTT. The chain combines TRBV7-6 with TRBJ2-3, with no clear D. This CDR3 is built from 11 residues. The V and J ends lost 5 bases and 5 bases respectively, with 5 bases between them. Germline V gives CDR1 SGHVS, CDR2 FNYEAQ.

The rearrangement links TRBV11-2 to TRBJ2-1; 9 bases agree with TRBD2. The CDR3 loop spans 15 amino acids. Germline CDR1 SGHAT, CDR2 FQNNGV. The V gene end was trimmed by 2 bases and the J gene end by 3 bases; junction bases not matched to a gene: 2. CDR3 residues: CASSLPSGVYNEQFF. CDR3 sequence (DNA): TGTGCCAGCAGCTTACCTAGCGGGGTCTACAATGAGCAGTTCTTC.

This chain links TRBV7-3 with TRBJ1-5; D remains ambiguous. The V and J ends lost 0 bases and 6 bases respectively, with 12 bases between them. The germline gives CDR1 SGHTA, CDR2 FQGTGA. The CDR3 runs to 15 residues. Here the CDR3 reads CASSLTIGPSQPQHF. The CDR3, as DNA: TGTGCCAGCAGCTTAACGATAGGGCCGAGTCAGCCCCAGCATTTT.

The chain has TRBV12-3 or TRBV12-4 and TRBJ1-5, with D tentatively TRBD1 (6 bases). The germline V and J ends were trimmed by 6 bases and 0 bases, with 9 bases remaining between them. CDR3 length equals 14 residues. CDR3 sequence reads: CASRDSYSNQPQHF. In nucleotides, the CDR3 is TGTGCCAGCAGGGACAGTTATAGCAATCAGCCCCAGCATTTT.

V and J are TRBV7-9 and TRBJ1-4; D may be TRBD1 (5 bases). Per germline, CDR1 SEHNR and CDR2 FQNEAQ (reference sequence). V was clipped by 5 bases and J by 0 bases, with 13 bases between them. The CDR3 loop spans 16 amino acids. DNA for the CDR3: TGTGCCAGCAGCGAAAGAAAGGGGCCAACTAATGAAAAACTGTTTTTT. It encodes CASSERKGPTNEKLFF. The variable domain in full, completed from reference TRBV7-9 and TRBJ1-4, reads DTGVSQNPRHKITKRGQNVTFRCDPISEHNRLYWYRQTLGQGPEFLTYFQNEAQLEKSRLLSDRFSAERPKGSFSTLEIQRTEQGDSAMYLCASSERKGPTNEKLFFGSGTQLSVL.

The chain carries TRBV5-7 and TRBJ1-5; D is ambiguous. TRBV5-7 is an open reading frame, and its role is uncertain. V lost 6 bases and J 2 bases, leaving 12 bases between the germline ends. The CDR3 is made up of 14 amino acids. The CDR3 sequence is CASTTTNGNQPQHF. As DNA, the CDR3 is TGTGCCAGCACAACCACGAACGGCAATCAGCCCCAGCATTTT.

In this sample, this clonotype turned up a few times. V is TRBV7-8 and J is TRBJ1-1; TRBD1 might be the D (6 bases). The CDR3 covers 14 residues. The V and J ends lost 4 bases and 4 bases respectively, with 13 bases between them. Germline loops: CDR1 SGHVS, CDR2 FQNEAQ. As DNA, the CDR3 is TGTGCCAGCAGCTCCCCGGGGGCAGGCACTGAAGCTTTCTTT. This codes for CASSSPGAGTEAFF.

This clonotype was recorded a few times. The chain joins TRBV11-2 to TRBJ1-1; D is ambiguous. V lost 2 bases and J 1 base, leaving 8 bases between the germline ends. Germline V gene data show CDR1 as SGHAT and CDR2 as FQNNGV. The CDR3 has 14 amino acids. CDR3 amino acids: CASSLNSPNTEAFF. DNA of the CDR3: TGTGCCAGCAGCTTAAATTCCCCGAACACTGAAGCTTTCTTT.

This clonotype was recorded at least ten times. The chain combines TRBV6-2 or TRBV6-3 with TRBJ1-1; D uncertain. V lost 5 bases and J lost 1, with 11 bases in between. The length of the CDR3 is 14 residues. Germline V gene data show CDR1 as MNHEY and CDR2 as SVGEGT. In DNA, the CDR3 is TGTGCCAGCAGTGTCTTCAGTGAGAACACTGAAGCTTTCTTT. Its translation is CASSVFSENTEAFF.

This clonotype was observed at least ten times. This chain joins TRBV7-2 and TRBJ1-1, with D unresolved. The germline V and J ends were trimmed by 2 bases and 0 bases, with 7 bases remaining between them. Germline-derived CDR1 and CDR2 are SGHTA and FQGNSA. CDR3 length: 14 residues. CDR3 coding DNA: TGTGCCAGCAGCTTACTTATGATGAACACTGAAGCTTTCTTT. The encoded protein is CASSLLMMNTEAFF.

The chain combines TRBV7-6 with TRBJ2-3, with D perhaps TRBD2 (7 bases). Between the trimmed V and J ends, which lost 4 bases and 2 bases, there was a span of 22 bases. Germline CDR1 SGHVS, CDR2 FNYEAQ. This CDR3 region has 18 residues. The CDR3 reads CASSSPGGSGGITDTQYF. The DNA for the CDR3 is TGTGCCAGCAGCTCCCCGGGTGGGTCGGGGGGCATCACAGATACGCAGTATTTT.